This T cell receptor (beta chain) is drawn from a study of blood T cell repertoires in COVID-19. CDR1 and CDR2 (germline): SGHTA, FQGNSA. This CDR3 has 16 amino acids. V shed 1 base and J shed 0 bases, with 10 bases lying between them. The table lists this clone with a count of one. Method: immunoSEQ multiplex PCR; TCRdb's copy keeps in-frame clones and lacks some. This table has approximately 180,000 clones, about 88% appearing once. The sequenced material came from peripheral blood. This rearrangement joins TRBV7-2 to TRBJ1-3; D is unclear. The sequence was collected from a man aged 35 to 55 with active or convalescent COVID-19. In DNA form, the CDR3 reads TGTGCCAGCAGCTTAGAATTGGGAGTCTCTGGAAACACCATATATTTT. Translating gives CASSLELGVSGNTIYF.